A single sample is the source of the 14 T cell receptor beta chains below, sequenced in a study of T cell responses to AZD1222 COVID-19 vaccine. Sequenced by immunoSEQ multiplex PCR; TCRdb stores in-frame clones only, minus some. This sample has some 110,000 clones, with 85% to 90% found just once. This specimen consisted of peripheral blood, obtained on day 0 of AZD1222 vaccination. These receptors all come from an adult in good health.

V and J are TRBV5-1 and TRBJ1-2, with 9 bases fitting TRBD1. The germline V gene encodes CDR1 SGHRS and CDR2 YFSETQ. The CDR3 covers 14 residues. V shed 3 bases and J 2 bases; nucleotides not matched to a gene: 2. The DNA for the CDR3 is TGCGCCAGCAGCTCGGGACAGGGAAACTATGGCTACACCTTC. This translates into CASSSGQGNYGYTF.

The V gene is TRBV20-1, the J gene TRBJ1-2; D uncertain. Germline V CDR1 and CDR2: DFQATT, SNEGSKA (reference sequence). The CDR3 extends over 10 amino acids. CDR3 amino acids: CSAGMRGYTF. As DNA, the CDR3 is TGCAGCGCTGGCATGAGGGGCTACACCTTC.

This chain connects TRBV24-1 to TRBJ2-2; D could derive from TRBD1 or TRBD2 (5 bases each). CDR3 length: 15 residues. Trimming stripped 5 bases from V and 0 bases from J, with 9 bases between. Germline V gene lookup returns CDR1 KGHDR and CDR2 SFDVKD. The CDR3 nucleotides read TGTGCCACCAGTGTGAGGGGATCGAACACCGGGGAGCTGTTTTTT. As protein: CATSVRGSNTGELFF.

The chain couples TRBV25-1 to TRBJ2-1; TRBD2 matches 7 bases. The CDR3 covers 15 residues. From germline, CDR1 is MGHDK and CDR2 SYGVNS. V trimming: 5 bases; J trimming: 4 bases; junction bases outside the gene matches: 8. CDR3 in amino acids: CASSYQTSLYNEQFF. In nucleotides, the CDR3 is TGTGCCAGCAGTTACCAGACTAGCCTATACAATGAGCAGTTCTTC.

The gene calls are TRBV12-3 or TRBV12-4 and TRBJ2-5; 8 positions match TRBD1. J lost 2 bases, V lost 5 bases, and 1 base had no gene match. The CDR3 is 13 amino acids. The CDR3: CASSRTGQETQYF. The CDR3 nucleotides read TGTGCCAGCAGTCGGACAGGGCAAGAGACCCAGTACTTC.

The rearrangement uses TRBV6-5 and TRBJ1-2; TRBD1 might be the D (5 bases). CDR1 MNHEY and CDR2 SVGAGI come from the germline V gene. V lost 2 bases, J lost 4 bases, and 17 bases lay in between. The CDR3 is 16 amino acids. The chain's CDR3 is CASSYGAASVGYGYTF. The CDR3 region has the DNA TGTGCCAGCAGTTACGGGGCGGCGTCAGTAGGCTATGGCTACACCTTC.

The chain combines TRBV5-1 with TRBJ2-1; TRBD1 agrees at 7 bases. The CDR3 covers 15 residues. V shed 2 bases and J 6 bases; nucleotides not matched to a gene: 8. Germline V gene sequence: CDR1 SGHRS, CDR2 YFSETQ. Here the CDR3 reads CASSFQGGTGNEQFF. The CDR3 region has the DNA TGCGCCAGCAGCTTCCAAGGGGGCACGGGCAATGAGCAGTTCTTC.

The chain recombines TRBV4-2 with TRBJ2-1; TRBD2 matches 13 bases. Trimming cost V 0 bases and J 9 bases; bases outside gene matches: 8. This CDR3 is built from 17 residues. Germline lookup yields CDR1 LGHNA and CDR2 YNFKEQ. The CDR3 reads CASSQDTSGRGFSEQFF. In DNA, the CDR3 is TGTGCCAGCAGCCAAGACACTAGCGGGAGGGGATTCAGTGAGCAGTTCTTC.

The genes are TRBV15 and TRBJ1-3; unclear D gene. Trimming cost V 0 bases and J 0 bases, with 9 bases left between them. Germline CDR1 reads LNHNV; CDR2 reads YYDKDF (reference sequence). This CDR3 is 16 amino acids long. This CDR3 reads CATSRDGLLSGNTIYF. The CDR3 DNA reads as TGTGCCACCAGCAGAGATGGCCTTCTCTCTGGAAACACCATATATTTT.

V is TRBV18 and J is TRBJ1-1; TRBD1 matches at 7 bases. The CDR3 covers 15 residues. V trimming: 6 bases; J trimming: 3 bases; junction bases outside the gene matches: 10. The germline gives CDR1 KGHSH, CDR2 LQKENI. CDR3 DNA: TGTGCCAGCTCGGGCACAGGGGTCATAGACACTGAAGCTTTCTTT. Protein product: CASSGTGVIDTEAFF. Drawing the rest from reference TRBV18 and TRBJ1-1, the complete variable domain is NAGVMQNPRHLVRRRGQEARLRCSPMKGHSHVYWYRQLPEEGLKFMVYLQKENIIDESGMPKERFSAEFPKEGPSILRIQQVVRGDSAAYFCASSGTGVIDTEAFFGQGTRLTVV.

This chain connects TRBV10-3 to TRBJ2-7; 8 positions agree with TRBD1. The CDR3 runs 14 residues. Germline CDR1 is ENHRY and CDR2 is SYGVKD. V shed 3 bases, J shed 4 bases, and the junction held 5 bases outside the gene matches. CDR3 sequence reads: CAISEGTGLYEQYF. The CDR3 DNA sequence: TGTGCCATCAGTGAAGGGACAGGCCTGTACGAGCAGTACTTC.

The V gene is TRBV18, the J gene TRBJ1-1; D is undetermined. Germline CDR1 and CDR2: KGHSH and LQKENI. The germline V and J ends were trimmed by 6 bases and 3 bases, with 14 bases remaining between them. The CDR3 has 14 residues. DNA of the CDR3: TGTGCCAGCTCCCCCCTGGGCGGGTACACTGAAGCTTTCTTT. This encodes CASSPLGGYTEAFF.

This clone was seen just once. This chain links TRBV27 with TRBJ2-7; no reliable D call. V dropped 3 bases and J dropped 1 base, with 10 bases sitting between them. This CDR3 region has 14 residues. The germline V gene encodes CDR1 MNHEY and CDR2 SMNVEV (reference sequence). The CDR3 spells CASSFKTQSYEQYF. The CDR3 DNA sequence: TGTGCCAGCAGTTTCAAGACTCAATCCTACGAGCAGTACTTC.

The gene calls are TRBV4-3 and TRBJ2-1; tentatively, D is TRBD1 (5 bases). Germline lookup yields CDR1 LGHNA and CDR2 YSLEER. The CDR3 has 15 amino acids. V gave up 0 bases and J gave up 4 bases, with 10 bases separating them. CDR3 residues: CASSQEGVGYNEQFF. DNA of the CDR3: TGCGCCAGCAGCCAAGAAGGGGTGGGGTACAATGAGCAGTTCTTC.